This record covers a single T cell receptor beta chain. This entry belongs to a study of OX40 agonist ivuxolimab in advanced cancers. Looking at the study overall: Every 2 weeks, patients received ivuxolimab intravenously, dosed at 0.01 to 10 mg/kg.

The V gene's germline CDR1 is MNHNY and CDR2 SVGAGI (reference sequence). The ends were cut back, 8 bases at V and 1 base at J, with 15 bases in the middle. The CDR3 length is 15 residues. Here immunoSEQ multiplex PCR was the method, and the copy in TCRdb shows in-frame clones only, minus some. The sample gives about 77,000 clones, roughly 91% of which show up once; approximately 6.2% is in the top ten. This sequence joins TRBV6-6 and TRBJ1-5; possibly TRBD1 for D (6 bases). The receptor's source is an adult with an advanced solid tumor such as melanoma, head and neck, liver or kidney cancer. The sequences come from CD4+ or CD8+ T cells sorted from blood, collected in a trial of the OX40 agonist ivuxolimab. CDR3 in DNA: TGTGCCAGCGGGGGGGCAGGCGGGAGCAATCAGCCCCAGCATTTT. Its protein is CASGGAGGSNQPQHF.